This TCR beta chain was sequenced during a study of Tregs in tolerant kidney transplant recipients. Study conclusions and caveats: Tolerant patients' donor-specific Tregs expanded beyond overall Tregs, suggesting antigen-driven growth. Biological reproducibility was not directly addressed, but technical replication error appeared minimal.

TCRdb keeps only in-frame clones here, not all; method: immunoSEQ multiplex PCR. Of tens of thousands of clones in the sample, roughly nine tenths were seen once. In germline, CDR1 is SGHRS, CDR2 YFSETQ. This CDR3 comprises 15 residues. Trimming cost V 4 bases and J 4 bases, with 18 bases left between them. This clone was found a few times. Its specificity is unknown. This sequence originates from a human donor who received a combined kidney and bone marrow transplant. This chain joins TRBV5-1 and TRBJ2-7; maybe TRBD1 (6 bases). Sequencing was performed on CD4+ T cells from blood, taken before the transplant. The CDR3 DNA reads TGCGCCAGCAGCCCTCTACCGACAGGAAATTACGAGCAGTACTTC. It translates to CASSPLPTGNYEQYF.